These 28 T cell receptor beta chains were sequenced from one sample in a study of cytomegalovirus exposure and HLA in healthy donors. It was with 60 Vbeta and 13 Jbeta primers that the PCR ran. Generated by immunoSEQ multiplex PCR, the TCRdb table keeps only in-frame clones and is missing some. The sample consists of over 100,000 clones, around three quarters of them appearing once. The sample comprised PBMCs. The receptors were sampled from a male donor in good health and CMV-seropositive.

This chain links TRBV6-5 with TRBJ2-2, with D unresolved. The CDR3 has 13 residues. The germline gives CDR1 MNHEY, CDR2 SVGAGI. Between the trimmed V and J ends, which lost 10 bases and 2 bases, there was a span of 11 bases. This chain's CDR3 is CATLTRNTGELFF. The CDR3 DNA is TGTGCCACGCTGACACGAAACACCGGGGAGCTGTTTTTT.

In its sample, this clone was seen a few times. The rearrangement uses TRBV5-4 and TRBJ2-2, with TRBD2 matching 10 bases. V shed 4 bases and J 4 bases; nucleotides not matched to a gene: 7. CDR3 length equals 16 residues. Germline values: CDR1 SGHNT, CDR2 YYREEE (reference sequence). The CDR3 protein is CASSPLAGASTGELFF. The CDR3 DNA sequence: TGTGCCAGCAGCCCTCTAGCGGGGGCGAGCACCGGGGAGCTGTTTTTT.

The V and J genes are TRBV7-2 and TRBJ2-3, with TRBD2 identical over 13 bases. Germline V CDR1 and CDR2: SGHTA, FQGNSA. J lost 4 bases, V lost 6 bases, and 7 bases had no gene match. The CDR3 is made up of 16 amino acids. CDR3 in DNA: TGTGCCAGCAGGGCGACTAGCGGGGGGCAGGCAGATACGCAGTATTTT. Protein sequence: CASRATSGGQADTQYF.

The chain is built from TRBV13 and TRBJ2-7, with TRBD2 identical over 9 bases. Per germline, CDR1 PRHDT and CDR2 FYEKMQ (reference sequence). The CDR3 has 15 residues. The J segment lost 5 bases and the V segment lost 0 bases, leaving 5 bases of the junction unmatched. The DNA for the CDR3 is TGTGCCAGCAGCTTAGGGGCGGGAGGGCTCAACGAGCAGTACTTC. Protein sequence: CASSLGAGGLNEQYF. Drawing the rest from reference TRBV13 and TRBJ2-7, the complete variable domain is AAGVIQSPRHLIKEKRETATLKCYPIPRHDTVYWYQQGPGQDPQFLISFYEKMQSDKGSIPDRFSAQQFSDYHSELNMSSLELGDSALYFCASSLGAGGLNEQYFGPGTRLTVT.

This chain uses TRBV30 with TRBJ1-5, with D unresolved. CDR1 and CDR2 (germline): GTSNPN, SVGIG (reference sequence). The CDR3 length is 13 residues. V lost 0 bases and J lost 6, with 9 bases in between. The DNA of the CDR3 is TGTGCCTGGAGTGTAGAGGGATTTCAGCCCCAGCATTTT. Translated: CAWSVEGFQPQHF.

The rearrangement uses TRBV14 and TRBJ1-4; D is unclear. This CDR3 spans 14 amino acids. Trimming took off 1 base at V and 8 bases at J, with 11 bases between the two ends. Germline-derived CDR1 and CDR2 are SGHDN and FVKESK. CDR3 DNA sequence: TGTGCCAGCAGCCAAGTTCAGAACGGGGAAAAACTGTTTTTT. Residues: CASSQVQNGEKLFF.

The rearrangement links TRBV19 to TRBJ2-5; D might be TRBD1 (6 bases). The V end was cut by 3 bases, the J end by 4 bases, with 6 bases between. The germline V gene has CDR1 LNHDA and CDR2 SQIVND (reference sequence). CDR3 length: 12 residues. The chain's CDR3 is CASSIRGETQYF. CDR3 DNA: TGTGCCAGTAGTATCAGGGGAGAGACCCAGTACTTC.

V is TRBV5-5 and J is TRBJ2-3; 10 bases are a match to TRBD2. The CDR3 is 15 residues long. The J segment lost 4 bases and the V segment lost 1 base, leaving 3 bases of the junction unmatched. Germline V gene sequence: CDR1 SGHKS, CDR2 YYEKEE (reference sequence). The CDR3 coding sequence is TGTGCCAGCAGCTTGCCCAGCGGGGGGGCAGATACGCAGTATTTT. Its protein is CASSLPSGGADTQYF.

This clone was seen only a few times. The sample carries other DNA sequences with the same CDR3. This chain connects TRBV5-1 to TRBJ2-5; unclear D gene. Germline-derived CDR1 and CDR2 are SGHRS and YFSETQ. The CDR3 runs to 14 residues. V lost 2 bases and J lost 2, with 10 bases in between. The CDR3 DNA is TGCGCCAGCAGCTTTAGAACAGCACAAGAGACCCAGTACTTC. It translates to CASSFRTAQETQYF.

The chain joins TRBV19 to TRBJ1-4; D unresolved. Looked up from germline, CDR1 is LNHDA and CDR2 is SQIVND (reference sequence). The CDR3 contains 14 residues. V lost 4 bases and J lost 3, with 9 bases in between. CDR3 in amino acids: CASSKTMANEKLFF. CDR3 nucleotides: TGTGCCAGTAGTAAGACTATGGCTAATGAAAAACTGTTTTTT.

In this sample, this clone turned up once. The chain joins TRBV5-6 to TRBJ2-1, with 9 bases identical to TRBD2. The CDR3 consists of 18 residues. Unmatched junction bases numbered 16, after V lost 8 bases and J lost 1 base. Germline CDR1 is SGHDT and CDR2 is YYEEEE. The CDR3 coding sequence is TGTGCCAGTCTACACTATACCAGAGCGGGAGGTTCCTACAATGAGCAGTTCTTC. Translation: CASLHYTRAGGSYNEQFF.

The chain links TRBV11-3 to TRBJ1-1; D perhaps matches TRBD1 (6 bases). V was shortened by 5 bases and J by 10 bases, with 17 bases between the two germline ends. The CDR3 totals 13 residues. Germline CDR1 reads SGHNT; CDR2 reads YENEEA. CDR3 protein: CASSPGTGLGAFF. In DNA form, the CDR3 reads TGTGCCAGCAGCCCGGGAACAGGGTTGGGAGCTTTCTTT.

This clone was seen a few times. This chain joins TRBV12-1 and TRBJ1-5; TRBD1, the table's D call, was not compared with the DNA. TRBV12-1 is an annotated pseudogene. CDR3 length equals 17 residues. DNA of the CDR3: TGTGCCAGCAGCAGTCACTTACAGGGGTATAGCAATCAGCCCCAGCATTTT. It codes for CASSSHLQGYSNQPQHF.

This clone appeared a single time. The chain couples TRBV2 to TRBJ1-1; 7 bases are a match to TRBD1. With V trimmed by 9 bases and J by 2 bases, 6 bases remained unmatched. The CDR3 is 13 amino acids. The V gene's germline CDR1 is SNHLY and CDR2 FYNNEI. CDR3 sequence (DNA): TGTGCCAGGACAGGGTCCATAAACACTGAAGCTTTCTTT. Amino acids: CARTGSINTEAFF.

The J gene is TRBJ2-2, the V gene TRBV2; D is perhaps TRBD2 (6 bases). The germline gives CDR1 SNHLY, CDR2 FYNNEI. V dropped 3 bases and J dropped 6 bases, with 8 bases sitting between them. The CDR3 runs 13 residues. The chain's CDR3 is CASSDWGAGELFF. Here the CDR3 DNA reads TGTGCCAGCAGTGATTGGGGGGCCGGGGAGCTGTTTTTT.

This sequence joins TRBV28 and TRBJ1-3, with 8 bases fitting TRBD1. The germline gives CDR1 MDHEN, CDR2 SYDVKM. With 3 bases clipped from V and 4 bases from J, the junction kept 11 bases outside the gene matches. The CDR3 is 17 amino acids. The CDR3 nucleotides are TGTGCCAGCAGTTTCCGGGACAGGCCCTTGCTGGGAAACACCATATATTTT. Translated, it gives CASSFRDRPLLGNTIYF.

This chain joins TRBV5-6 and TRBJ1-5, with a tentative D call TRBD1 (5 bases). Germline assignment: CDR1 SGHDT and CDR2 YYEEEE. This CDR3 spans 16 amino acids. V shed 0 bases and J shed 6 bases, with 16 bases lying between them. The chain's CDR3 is CASSLGPPTGVQPQHF. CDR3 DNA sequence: TGTGCCAGCAGCTTGGGGCCCCCCACGGGGGTTCAGCCCCAGCATTTT.

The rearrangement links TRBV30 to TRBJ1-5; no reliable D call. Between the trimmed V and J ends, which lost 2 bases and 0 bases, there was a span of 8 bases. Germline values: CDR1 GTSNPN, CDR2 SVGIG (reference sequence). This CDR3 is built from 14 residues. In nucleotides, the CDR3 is TGTGCCTGGAGTTCAACAGCTAGCAATCAGCCCCAGCATTTT. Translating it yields CAWSSTASNQPQHF.

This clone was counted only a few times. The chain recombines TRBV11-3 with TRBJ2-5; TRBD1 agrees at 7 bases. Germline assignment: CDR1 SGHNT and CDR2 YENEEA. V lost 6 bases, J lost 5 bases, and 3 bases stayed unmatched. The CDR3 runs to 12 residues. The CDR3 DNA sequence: TGTGCCAGCAGGGGACAGACGGAGACCCAGTACTTC. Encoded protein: CASRGQTETQYF.

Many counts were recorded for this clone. The CDR3 spells CASSAGLPDEQFF. In DNA form, the CDR3 reads TGTGCCAGCAGTGCTGGTCTACCGGATGAGCAGTTCTTC. The rearrangement links TRBV6-4 to TRBJ2-1; the D is unclear. The CDR3 loop spans 13 amino acids. The germline gives CDR1 MRHNA, CDR2 SNTAGT. Trimming shortened V by 4 bases and J by 8 bases, and 12 bases separated the two germline ends.

CDR3 DNA: TGCAGCGCAGCCTCCGGGACGAGGGGGGAGCAGTACTTC. Translation: CSAASGTRGEQYF. The rearrangement links TRBV29-1 to TRBJ2-7; tentative D call: TRBD1 (6 bases). V lost 7 bases to trimming and J lost 7 bases, with 20 bases between them. CDR1 is SQVTM, CDR2 ANQGSEA, per germline. CDR3 length: 13 amino acids.

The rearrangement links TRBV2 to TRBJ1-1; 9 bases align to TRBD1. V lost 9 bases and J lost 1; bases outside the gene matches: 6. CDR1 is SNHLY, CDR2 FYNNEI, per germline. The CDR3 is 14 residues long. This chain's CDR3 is CASLRDRANTEAFF. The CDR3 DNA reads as TGTGCCAGTCTCCGGGACAGGGCGAACACTGAAGCTTTCTTT. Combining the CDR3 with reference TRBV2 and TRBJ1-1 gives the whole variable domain EPEVTQTPSHQVTQMGQEVILRCVPISNHLYFYWYRQILGQKVEFLVSFYNNEISEKSEIFDDQFSVERPDGSNFTLKIRSTKLEDSAMYFCASLRDRANTEAFFGQGTRLTVV.

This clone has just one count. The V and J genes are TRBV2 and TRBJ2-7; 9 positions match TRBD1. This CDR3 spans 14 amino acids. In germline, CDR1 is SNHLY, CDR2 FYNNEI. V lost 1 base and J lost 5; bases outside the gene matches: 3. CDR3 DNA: TGTGCCAGCAGTGAAGGACAGGGGGTGGACGAGCAGTACTTC. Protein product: CASSEGQGVDEQYF.

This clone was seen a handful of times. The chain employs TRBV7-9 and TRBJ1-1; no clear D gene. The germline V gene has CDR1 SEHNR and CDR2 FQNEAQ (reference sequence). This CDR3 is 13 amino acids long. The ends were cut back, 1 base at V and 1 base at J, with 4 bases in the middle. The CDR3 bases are TGTGCCAGCAGCTTAGTGGCGAACACTGAAGCTTTCTTT. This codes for CASSLVANTEAFF.

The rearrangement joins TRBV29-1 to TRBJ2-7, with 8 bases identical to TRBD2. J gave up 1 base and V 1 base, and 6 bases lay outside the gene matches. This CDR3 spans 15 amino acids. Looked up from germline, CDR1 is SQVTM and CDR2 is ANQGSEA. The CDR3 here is CSVEASPSGSYEQYF. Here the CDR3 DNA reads TGCAGCGTTGAAGCCTCGCCTAGCGGGTCCTACGAGCAGTACTTC.

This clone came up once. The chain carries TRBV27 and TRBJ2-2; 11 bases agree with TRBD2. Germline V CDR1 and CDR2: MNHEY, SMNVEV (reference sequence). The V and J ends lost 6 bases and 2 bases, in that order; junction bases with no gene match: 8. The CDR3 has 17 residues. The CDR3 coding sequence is TGTGCCAGCAGCGTAACTAGCGGGAGAGGTAACACCGGGGAGCTGTTTTTT. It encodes CASSVTSGRGNTGELFF.

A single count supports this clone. The CDR3 region is CASSSGQGFGELFF. The DNA for the CDR3 is TGTGCCAGCAGCTCGGGACAGGGGTTCGGGGAGCTGTTTTTT. The V gene is TRBV7-2, the J gene TRBJ2-2; 10 bases are a match to TRBD1. The CDR3 contains 14 residues. The germline CDR1 and CDR2 sequences are SGHTA and FQGNSA. V gave up 4 bases and J gave up 7 bases; unmatched junction bases: 3. Supplemented by reference TRBV7-2 and TRBJ2-2, the full variable domain reads GAGVSQSPSNKVTEKGKDVELRCDPISGHTALYWYRQSLGQGLEFLIYFQGNSAPDKSGLPSDRFSAERTGGSVSTLTIQRTQQEDSAVYLCASSSGQGFGELFFGEGSRLTVL.

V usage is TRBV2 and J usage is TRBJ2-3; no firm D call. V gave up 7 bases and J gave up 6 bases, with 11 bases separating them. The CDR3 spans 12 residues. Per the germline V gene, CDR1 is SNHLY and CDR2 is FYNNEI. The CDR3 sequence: CASTILRDTQYF. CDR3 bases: TGTGCCAGCACCATATTGCGGGATACGCAGTATTTT.